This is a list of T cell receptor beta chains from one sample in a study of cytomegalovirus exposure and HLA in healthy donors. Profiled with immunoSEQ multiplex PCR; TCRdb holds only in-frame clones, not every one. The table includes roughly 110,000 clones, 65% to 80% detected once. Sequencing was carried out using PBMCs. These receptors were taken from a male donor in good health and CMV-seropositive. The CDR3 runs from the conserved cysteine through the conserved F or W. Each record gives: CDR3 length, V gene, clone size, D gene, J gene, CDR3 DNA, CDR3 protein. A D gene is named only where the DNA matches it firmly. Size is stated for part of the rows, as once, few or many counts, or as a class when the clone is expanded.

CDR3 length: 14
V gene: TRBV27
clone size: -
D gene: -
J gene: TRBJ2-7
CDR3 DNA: TGTGCCAGCAGTCCCATGGACATCTCCTACGAGCAGTACTTC
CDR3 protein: CASSPMDISYEQYF

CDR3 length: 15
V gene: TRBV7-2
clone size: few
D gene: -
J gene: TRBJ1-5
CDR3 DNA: TGTGCCAGCAGCGCCCAGGGGACGGTCAATCAGCCCCAGCATTTT
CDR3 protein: CASSAQGTVNQPQHF

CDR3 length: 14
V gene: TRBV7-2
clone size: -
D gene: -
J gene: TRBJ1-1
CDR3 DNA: TGTGCCAGCAGCTTAGATGGCATGAACACTGAAGCTTTCTTT
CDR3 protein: CASSLDGMNTEAFF

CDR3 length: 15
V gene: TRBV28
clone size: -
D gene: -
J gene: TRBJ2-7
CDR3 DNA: TGTGCCAGCAGTTCCGTCACAGGTAACTCCTACGAGCAGTACTTC
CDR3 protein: CASSSVTGNSYEQYF

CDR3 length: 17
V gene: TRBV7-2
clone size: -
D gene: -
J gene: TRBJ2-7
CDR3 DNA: TGTGCCAGCAGCTTGTTAGGGACTCAGGGGGACTCCTACGAGCAGTACTTC
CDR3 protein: CASSLLGTQGDSYEQYF

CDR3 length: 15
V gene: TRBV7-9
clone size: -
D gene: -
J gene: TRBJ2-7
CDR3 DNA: TGTGCCAGCAGCTCTTCCGGGACATACTACTACGAGCAGTACTTC
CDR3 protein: CASSSSGTYYYEQYF

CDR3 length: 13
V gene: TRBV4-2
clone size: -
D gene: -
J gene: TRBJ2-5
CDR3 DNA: TGTGCCAGCAGCCAAGAATTCAAAGAGACCCAGTACTTC
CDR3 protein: CASSQEFKETQYF

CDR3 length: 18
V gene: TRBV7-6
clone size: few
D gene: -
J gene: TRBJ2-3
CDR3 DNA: TGTGCCAGCAGCGGCTCTGGTACAGAGTCATATTACACAGATACGCAGTATTTT
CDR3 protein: CASSGSGTESYYTDTQYF

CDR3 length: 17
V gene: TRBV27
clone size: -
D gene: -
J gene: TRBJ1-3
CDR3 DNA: TGTGCCAGCAGTCTTCATTGGACAGAAGAAGCTGGAAACACCATATATTTT
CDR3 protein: CASSLHWTEEAGNTIYF

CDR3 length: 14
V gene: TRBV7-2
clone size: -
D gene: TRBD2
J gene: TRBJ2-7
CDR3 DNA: TGTGCCAGCAGCTTATCCCGGGGGGGCTACGAGCAGTACTTC
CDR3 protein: CASSLSRGGYEQYF

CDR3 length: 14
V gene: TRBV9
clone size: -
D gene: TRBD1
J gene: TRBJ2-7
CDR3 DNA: TGTGCCAGCAGCGTAGAGGGGGCCTCCTACGAGCAGTACTTC
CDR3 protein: CASSVEGASYEQYF

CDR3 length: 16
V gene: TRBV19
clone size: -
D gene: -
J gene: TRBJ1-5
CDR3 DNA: TGTGCCAGTAGACTTGGGACAACGTATAGCAATCAGCCCCAGCATTTT
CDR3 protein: CASRLGTTYSNQPQHF

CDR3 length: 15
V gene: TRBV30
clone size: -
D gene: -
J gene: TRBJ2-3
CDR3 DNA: TGTGCCTGGAGTCTTCCGGACTCTAATGATGATACGCAGTATTTT
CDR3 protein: CAWSLPDSNDDTQYF

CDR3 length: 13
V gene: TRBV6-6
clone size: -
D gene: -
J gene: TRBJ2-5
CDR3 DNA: TGTGCCAGCAGACGGGGGAGTGATGAGACCCAGTACTTC
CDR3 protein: CASRRGSDETQYF

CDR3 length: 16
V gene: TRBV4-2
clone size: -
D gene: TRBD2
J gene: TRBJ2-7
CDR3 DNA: TGTGCCAGCAAGGCTGGGGGACTAGCGGGAGCCTACGAGCAGTACTTC
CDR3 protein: CASKAGGLAGAYEQYF

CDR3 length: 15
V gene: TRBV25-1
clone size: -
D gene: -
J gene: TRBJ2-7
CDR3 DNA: TGTGCCAGCAGTGGAACGGCAGGGTCCTCCTACGAGCAGTACTTC
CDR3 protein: CASSGTAGSSYEQYF

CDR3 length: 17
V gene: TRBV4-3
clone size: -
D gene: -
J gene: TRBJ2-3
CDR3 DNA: TGCGCCAGCAGCCAAGAGGGAAGGACTGGCGGGCCAGATACGCAGTATTTT
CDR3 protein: CASSQEGRTGGPDTQYF

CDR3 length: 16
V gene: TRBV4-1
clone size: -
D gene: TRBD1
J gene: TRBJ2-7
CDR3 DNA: TGCGCCAGCAGCCATGCCCCCGACAGGGGTGTAGGGGAGCAGTACTTC
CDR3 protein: CASSHAPDRGVGEQYF

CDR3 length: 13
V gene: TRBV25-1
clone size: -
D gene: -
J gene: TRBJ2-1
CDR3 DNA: TGTGCCAGCAGCGGAGCGTGGAACAATGAGCAGTTCTTC
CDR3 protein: CASSGAWNNEQFF

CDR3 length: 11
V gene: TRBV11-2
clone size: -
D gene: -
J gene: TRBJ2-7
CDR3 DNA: TGTGCCAGCAGCTTAGCGGACGAGCAGTACTTC
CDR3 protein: CASSLADEQYF

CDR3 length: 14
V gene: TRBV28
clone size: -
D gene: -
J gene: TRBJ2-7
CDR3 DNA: TGTGCCAGCAGTTCACCGCTCCTAGCGACCGAGCAGTACTTC
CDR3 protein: CASSSPLLATEQYF

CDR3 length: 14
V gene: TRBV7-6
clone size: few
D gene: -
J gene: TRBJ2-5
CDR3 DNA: TGTGCCAGCAGCTTTCTTCAGAACCAAGAGACCCAGTACTTC
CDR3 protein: CASSFLQNQETQYF

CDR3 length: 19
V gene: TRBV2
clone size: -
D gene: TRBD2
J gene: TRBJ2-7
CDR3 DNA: TGTGCCAGCGCACTTCGGTCCGCGGGACTAGCGATCAAGGGTTACGAGCAGTACTTC
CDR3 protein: CASALRSAGLAIKGYEQYF

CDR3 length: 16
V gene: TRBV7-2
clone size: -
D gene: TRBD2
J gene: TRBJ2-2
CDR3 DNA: TGTGCCAGCAGCTTGTCCGGGACTACGAACACCGGGGAGCTGTTTTTT
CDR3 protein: CASSLSGTTNTGELFF

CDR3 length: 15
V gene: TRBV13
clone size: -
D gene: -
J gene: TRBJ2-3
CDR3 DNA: TGTGCCAGCAGCTTAGTAGGCCACGGAGCAGATACGCAGTATTTT
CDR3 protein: CASSLVGHGADTQYF

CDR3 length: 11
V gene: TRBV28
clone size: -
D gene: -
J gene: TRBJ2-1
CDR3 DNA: TGTGCCAGCATGAGGAGGGCTGAGCAGTTCTTC
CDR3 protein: CASMRRAEQFF

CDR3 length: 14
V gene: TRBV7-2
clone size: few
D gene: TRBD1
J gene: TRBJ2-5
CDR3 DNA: TGTGCCAGCAGCTTCAGGGGGCAGGGAGGGACCCAGTACTTC
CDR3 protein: CASSFRGQGGTQYF

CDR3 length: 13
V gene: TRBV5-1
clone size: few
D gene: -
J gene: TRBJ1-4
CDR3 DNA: TGCGCCAGCAGCATTCTTGACAGGGAAAAACTGTTTTTT
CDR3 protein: CASSILDREKLFF

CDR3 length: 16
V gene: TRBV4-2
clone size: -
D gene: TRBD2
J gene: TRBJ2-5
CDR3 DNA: TGTGCCAGCAGCCAAGACCGGGGACTAGCGGGGCCCACCCAGTACTTC
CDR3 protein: CASSQDRGLAGPTQYF

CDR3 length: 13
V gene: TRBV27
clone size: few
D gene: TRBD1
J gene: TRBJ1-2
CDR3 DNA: TGTGCCAGCAGGAGACAGGGCAACTATGGCTACACCTTC
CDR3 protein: CASRRQGNYGYTF

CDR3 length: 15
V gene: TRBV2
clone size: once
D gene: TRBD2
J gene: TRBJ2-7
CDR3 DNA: TGTGCCAGCAGAGAATCTGCGGGGGACTCCTACGAGCAGTACTTC
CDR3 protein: CASRESAGDSYEQYF

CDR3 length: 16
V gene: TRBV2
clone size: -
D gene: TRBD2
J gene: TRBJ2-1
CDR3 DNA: TGTGCCAGCAGTGAAGCACAGCGGGGGGGCCAGGATGAGCAGTTCTTC
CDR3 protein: CASSEAQRGGQDEQFF

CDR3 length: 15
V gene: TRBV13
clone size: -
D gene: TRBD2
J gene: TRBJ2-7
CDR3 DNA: TGTGCCAGCAGCTTAGAAACTAGCGGGAGTTGCGAGCAGTACTTC
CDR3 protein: CASSLETSGSCEQYF

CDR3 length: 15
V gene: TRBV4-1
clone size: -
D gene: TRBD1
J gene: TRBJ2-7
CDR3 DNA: TGCGCCAGCAGCCACCGAGGGACAGCCACCTACGAGCAGTACTTC
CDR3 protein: CASSHRGTATYEQYF

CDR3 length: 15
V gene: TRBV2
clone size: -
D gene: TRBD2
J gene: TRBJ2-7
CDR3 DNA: TGTGCCAGCAGTCTGAAAGCGGGGAGCTCCTACGAGCAGTACTTC
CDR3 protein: CASSLKAGSSYEQYF

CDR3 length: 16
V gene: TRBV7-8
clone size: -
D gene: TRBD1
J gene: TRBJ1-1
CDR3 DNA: TGTGCCAGCAGCCCCCTGGGACAGGGACGGAACACTGAAGCTTTCTTT
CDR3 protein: CASSPLGQGRNTEAFF

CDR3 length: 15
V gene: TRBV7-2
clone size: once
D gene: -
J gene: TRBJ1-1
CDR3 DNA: TGTGCCAGCAGCCTCCAACAGGGATCGAACACTGAAGCTTTCTTT
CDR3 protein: CASSLQQGSNTEAFF

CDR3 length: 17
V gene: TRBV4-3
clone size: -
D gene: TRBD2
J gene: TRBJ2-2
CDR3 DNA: TGCGCCAGCAGCCAAGACCCAGCGGGGGGGCCGGGCGGGGAGCTGTTTTTT
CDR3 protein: CASSQDPAGGPGGELFF

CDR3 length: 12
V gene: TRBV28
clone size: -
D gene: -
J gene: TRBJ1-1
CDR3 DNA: TGTGCCAGCAGTTCAAGAGTCCGTGAAGCTTTCTTT
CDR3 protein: CASSSRVREAFF

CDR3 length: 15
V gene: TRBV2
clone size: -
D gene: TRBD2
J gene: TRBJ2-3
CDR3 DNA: TGTGCCAGCAGTTTGAGCGGGGTTAGCACAGATACGCAGTATTTT
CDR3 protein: CASSLSGVSTDTQYF

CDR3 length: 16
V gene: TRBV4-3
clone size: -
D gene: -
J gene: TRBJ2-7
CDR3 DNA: TGCGCCAGCAGCCAAGATGCGCAGGGGTTCCCCTACGAGCAGTACTTC
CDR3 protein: CASSQDAQGFPYEQYF

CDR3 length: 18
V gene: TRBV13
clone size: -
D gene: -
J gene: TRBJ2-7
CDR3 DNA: TGTGCCAGCAGGGAAAGAGGTAGGGGAGGACCCGCTGCCTACGAGCAGTACTTC
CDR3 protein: CASRERGRGGPAAYEQYF

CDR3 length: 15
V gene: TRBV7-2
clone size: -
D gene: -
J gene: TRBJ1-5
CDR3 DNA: TGTGCCAGCACCCCGCAGGGCCAATTGGGTCAGCCCCAGCATTTT
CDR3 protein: CASTPQGQLGQPQHF

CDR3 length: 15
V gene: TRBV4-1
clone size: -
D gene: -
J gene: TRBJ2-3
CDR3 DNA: TGCGCCAGCAGCCAAGATATAGGGGCGACAGATACGCAGTATTTT
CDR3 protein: CASSQDIGATDTQYF

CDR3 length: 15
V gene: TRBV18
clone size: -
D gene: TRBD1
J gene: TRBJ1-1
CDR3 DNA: TGTGCCAGCTCCCTCAGTACAGGGACAGGCACTGAAGCTTTCTTT
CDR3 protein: CASSLSTGTGTEAFF

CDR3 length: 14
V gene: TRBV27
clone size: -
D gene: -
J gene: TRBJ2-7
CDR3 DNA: TGTGCCAGCAGTATCGACAGGCGGAGCTACGAGCAGTACTTC
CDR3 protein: CASSIDRRSYEQYF

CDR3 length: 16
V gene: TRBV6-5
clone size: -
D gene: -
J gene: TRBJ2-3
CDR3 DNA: TGTGCCAGCAGTTCCCCTCTGCGGTCTAGCACAGATACGCAGTATTTT
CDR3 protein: CASSSPLRSSTDTQYF

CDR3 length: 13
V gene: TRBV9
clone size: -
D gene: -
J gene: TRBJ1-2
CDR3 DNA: TGTGCCAGCAGCGTAGGGCAGGGCTATGGCTACACCTTC
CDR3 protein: CASSVGQGYGYTF

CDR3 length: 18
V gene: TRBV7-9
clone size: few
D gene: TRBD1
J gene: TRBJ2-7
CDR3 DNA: TGTGCCAGCAGCTTAGGGGGGTGGGCAGGGGGTCTATCCTACGAGCAGTACTTC
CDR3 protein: CASSLGGWAGGLSYEQYF

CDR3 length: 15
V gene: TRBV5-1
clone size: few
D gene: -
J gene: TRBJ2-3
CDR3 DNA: TGCGCCAGCACCCGGGCGGGATCTAGCACAGATACGCAGTATTTT
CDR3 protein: CASTRAGSSTDTQYF